These 24 T cell receptor beta chains were sequenced from one sample in a study of blood T cells in healthy people across ages. PCR was performed a second time for about 6 to 12 cycles using a sample-barcoded 5' primer and a J-beta primer mix. TCRdb fed the 5' RACE reads into MiXCR, producing one record per CDR3 protein. Of about 1.5 million distinct CDR3 sequences in the sample, roughly 43% are singletons; the top ten hold more than 4%. The sample comprised blood. The receptor source for this set is a young woman in good health.

The DNA for the CDR3 is TGCAGTGCTAGAGTGGCGGGGAAAACTCAGCCCCAGCATTTT. Encoded protein: CSARVAGKTQPQHF. This chain uses TRBV20-1 with TRBJ1-5; D remains unclear. Germline V gene sequence: CDR1 DFQATT, CDR2 SNEGSKA (reference sequence). The CDR3 is made up of 14 amino acids. V was clipped by 1 base and J by 6 bases, with 13 bases between them.

This clonotype was picked up a small number of times. The V call is TRBV12-3 or TRBV12-4, the J call TRBJ2-1; 10 bases map to TRBD1. This CDR3 spans 15 amino acids. V lost 6 bases to trimming and J lost 3 bases; unmatched junction nucleotides: 5. In DNA form, the CDR3 reads TGTGCCAGCAGAGACCGGGACAGGGGCTACAATGAGCAGTTCTTC. It encodes CASRDRDRGYNEQFF.

The chain links TRBV12-3 or TRBV12-4 to TRBJ1-6; D is undetermined. V lost 6 bases and J 10 bases, leaving 16 bases between the germline ends. The CDR3 runs to 14 residues. CDR3 residues: CASSFNPGGSPLHF. In DNA, the CDR3 is TGTGCCAGCAGCTTTAATCCCGGCGGGTCACCCCTCCACTTT.

This clonotype occurred a few times. The chain has TRBV20-1 and TRBJ2-3; D might be TRBD2 (6 bases). Germline values: CDR1 DFQATT, CDR2 SNEGSKA (reference sequence). The length of the CDR3 is 14 residues. V lost 1 base, J lost 0 bases, and 8 bases lay in between. The CDR3 DNA sequence: TGCAGTGCTAGAGTTCTAGCGAGCACAGATACGCAGTATTTT. Translation gives CSARVLASTDTQYF.

The gene calls are TRBV7-2 and TRBJ2-7; D is undetermined. The CDR3 has 14 residues. The germline V gene has CDR1 SGHTA and CDR2 FQGNSA. With 0 bases removed from V and 1 base from J, the gap between germline ends came to 7 bases. The CDR3 DNA reads as TGTGCCAGCAGCTTAGCGTGGCCTTCCTACGAGCAGTACTTC. Protein: CASSLAWPSYEQYF.

This clonotype was seen a handful of times. The chain combines TRBV5-5 with TRBJ2-5; D is perhaps TRBD1 (6 bases). Matching the DNA end better, TRBJ2-7 makes the J call doubtful. The germline gives CDR1 SGHKS, CDR2 YYEKEE (reference sequence). The CDR3 loop spans 14 amino acids. The CDR3 spells CASSSGYRVYEQYF. CDR3 sequence (DNA): TGTGCCAGCAGCTCGGGTTACAGGGTCTACGAGCAGTACTTC.

This chain connects TRBV5-1 to TRBJ2-1; 7 bases agree with TRBD2. V shed 3 bases, J shed 3 bases, and the junction held 6 bases outside the gene matches. The CDR3 runs to 15 residues. In germline, CDR1 is SGHRS, CDR2 YFSETQ. The CDR3 reads CASSYSGDFYNEQFF. DNA of the CDR3: TGCGCCAGCAGCTACAGCGGGGACTTCTACAATGAGCAGTTCTTC. The full variable domain, with the rest looked up from reference TRBV5-1 and TRBJ2-1, is KAGVTQTPRYLIKTRGQQVTLSCSPISGHRSVSWYQQTPGQGLQFLFEYFSETQRNKGNFPGRFSGRQFSNSRSEMNVSTLELGDSALYLCASSYSGDFYNEQFFGPGTRLTVL.

The chain links TRBV7-3 to TRBJ2-2, with D maybe TRBD2 (6 bases). Germline CDR1 and CDR2: SGHTA and FQGTGA. This CDR3 is built from 16 residues. V dropped 1 base and J dropped 3 bases, with 12 bases sitting between them. Written as DNA, the CDR3 is TGTGCCAGCAGCTTAATACCGGGAGCAGACACCGGGGAGCTGTTTTTT. Amino acid sequence: CASSLIPGADTGELFF.

This clonotype was counted between two and nine times. The chain carries TRBV7-2 and TRBJ2-5; 8 bases map to TRBD1. The J call may not be correct, given that the DNA end is closer to TRBJ2-7. Germline CDR1 SGHTA, CDR2 FQGNSA. This CDR3 contains 15 residues. The chain's CDR3 is CASSLTGAPLNEQYF. CDR3 DNA sequence: TGTGCCAGCAGCCTGACAGGGGCCCCTTTAAACGAGCAGTACTTC.

This clonotype was observed a handful of times. CDR3 DNA sequence: TGTGCCAGCACCCTCCAGGGGGTGTGGCAGACCCAGTACTTC. Its protein product is CASTLQGVWQTQYF. The chain recombines TRBV2 with TRBJ2-5, with 7 bases lining up with TRBD1. The CDR3 is made up of 14 amino acids. Unmatched junction bases numbered 11, after V lost 7 bases and J lost 6 bases. Germline CDR1 SNHLY, CDR2 FYNNEI.

This chain joins TRBV28 and TRBJ2-1; the match to TRBD1 covers 7 bases. The J call is doubtful: the DNA matches TRBJ2-7 better. This CDR3 is built from 15 residues. The germline gives CDR1 MDHEN, CDR2 SYDVKM. The CDR3 loop reads CASSDPGQMYNEQYF. CDR3 DNA: TGTGCCAGCAGTGATCCGGGACAGATGTACAATGAGCAGTACTTC.

The V gene is TRBV25-1, the J gene TRBJ2-7; 7 nucleotides line up with TRBD1. TRBJ2-5 explains the end of the DNA better; the J call may be wrong. The CDR3 is 14 amino acids. Looked up from germline, CDR1 is MGHDK and CDR2 is SYGVNS. CDR3 sequence reads: CASSEFYRGQTQYF. CDR3 sequence (DNA): TGTGCCAGCAGTGAATTCTACAGGGGACAGACCCAGTACTTC.

The chain joins TRBV20-1 to TRBJ2-5; 10 nucleotides line up with TRBD1. The J call may be faulty, since TRBJ2-7 better matches the DNA end. In germline, CDR1 is DFQATT, CDR2 SNEGSKA (reference sequence). This CDR3 has 13 residues. CDR3 in DNA: TGCAGTGCTAGTGGGGACAGGGGATCCGAGCAGTACTTC. Protein product: CSASGDRGSEQYF.

A word on this clonotype: Since a much larger clone is just one base distant, this may be a read error. The chain combines TRBV7-2 with TRBJ1-5; weak D call: TRBD1 (5 bases). Germline V gene lookup returns CDR1 SGHTA and CDR2 FQGNSA. Trimming removed 5 bases at V and 4 bases at J, with 12 bases between. The CDR3 is made up of 14 amino acids. CDR3 sequence: CASSVRGYNQPQHF. The CDR3 bases are TGTGCCAGCAGCGTAAGGGGCTATAATCAGCCCCAGCATTTT.

CDR3 sequence (DNA): TGCGCCAGCAGAGGGGATACCCCGAACGATCGTCCTTCCTACGAGCAGTACTTC. Translating gives CASRGDTPNDRPSYEQYF. This chain connects TRBV5-1 to TRBJ2-7, with TRBD1 as a possible D gene (5 bases). V lost 5 bases, J lost 1 base, and 25 bases lay in between. CDR3 length equals 18 residues. The germline V gene has CDR1 SGHRS and CDR2 YFSETQ.

Comment on this clonotype: A read error may account for a junction end that differs from germline. V gene TRBV12-3 or TRBV12-4 combines with J gene TRBJ1-4; D call uncertain. This CDR3 comprises 15 residues. The CDR3 loop is CASSLGGATSEKLFF. The CDR3 nucleotides are TGTGCCAGCAGCTTAGGAGGCGCAACTAGTGAAAAACTGTTTTTT.

This clonotype was observed a handful of times. The chain uses TRBV5-1 and TRBJ2-7, with 7 positions matching TRBD2. The CDR3 consists of 15 residues. The V gene end was trimmed by 4 bases and the J gene end by 4 bases; junction bases not matched to a gene: 11. Germline loops: CDR1 SGHRS, CDR2 YFSETQ. In DNA form, the CDR3 reads TGCGCCAGCAGCCGAAATATTGGGGGAGGGTACGAGCAGTACTTC. This codes for CASSRNIGGGYEQYF. The full variable domain, with the rest looked up from reference TRBV5-1 and TRBJ2-7, is KAGVTQTPRYLIKTRGQQVTLSCSPISGHRSVSWYQQTPGQGLQFLFEYFSETQRNKGNFPGRFSGRQFSNSRSEMNVSTLELGDSALYLCASSRNIGGGYEQYFGPGTRLTVT.

The CDR3 DNA reads as TGTGCCAGCGACCCCGGGACACTATCTAATGAGCAGTTCTTC. Its translation is CASDPGTLSNEQFF. This chain joins TRBV11-2 and TRBJ2-1; D possibly corresponds to TRBD1 (6 bases). The CDR3 contains 14 residues. Germline values: CDR1 SGHAT, CDR2 FQNNGV. V dropped 8 bases and J dropped 7 bases, with 18 bases sitting between them.

In its sample, this clonotype was seen many times. The chain is built from TRBV27 and TRBJ2-3; D remains ambiguous. The V gene lost 4 bases and the J gene lost 1 base, with 6 bases spanning the gap. CDR1 is MNHEY, CDR2 SMNVEV, per germline (reference sequence). CDR3 size: 13 residues. The CDR3 loop reads CASSSTGTDTQYF. The DNA of the CDR3 is TGTGCCAGCAGTTCAACAGGCACAGATACGCAGTATTTT.

Remarks on this clonotype: The junction and the germline gene differ at one end; a read error may be behind it. The V call is TRBV10-3, the J call TRBJ1-5; 7 nucleotides agree with TRBD1. Germline lookup yields CDR1 ENHRY and CDR2 SYGVKD. This CDR3 is built from 15 residues. CDR3 in amino acids: CVISEGGQFDQPQHF. The CDR3 coding sequence is TGTGTCATCAGTGAAGGGGGACAGTTTGATCAGCCCCAGCATTTT.

This clonotype was detected only once. The V call is TRBV20-1, the J call TRBJ1-6; 7 nucleotides match TRBD1. Germline loops: CDR1 DFQATT, CDR2 SNEGSKA (reference sequence). The CDR3 loop spans 12 amino acids. The CDR3 coding sequence is TGCACCGGGACAGCTAATAGTTCACCCCTCCACTTT. Encoded protein: CTGTANSSPLHF.

Ten or more counts support this clonotype. This chain connects TRBV27 to TRBJ2-3; D is tentatively TRBD1 or TRBD2 (5 bases each). The CDR3 has 15 residues. CDR1 and CDR2 from the germline V gene are MNHEY and SMNVEV (reference sequence). Trimming removed 2 bases at V and 0 bases at J, with 9 bases between. The CDR3 nucleotides are TGTGCCAGCAGTTTAGGGACGGGGAGCACAGATACGCAGTATTTT. Translation gives CASSLGTGSTDTQYF.

This clonotype was seen a handful of times. J is TRBJ2-3 and V is TRBV4-3; the D is unclear. The germline V gene encodes CDR1 LGHNA and CDR2 YSLEER. The ends were cut back, 2 bases at V and 4 bases at J, with 10 bases in the middle. CDR3 size: 14 residues. CDR3 region: CASSQLYGADTQYF. The CDR3 region has the DNA TGCGCCAGCAGCCAACTGTATGGGGCAGATACGCAGTATTTT.

This clonotype was observed a handful of times. The genes are TRBV9 and TRBJ1-4; a possible D gene is TRBD1 (5 bases). Germline lookup yields CDR1 SGDLS and CDR2 YYNGEE. The CDR3 is 15 amino acids. Trimming shortened V by 3 bases and J by 7 bases, and 16 bases separated the two germline ends. CDR3 in amino acids: CASSARQWRSEKLFF. In DNA form, the CDR3 reads TGTGCCAGCAGCGCACGACAGTGGCGAAGTGAAAAACTGTTTTTT.